The rows below give T cell receptor beta chains drawn from one sample of a study of OX40 agonist ivuxolimab in advanced cancers. Profiled with immunoSEQ multiplex PCR; TCRdb holds only in-frame clones, not every one. Of some 43,000 clones listed, 88% are singletons. The specimen comprised CD4+ or CD8+ T cells sorted from blood, sampled in a trial of the OX40 agonist ivuxolimab. All receptors derive from an adult with an advanced solid tumor such as melanoma, head and neck, liver or kidney cancer. Both conserved end residues are part of each CDR3. D genes are given only for firm matches.

d_gene	v_gene	CDR3aa
NA	TRBV19	CASTMSRNTIYF
TRBD1	TRBV27	CASSLVGTGWDLSGYTF
NA	TRBV30	CAWSNDRSSGNTIYF
NA	TRBV6-6	CASSPQVGLIYTF
TRBD1	TRBV2	CASSWDSYGYTF
NA	TRBV6-6	CASSYQTPF
NA	TRBV7-9	CASSLGSGSQTQYF
NA	TRBV28	CASSLWGLTEAFF
NA	TRBV27	CASSWGRGWDTEAFF
TRBD1	TRBV6-5	CASRRRRDSYEQYF
NA	TRBV10-3	CAISDRVNQPQHF
NA	TRBV19	CARDLGGLTGYTF
TRBD1	TRBV18	CASSPAQGVLSGNTIYF
TRBD1	TRBV29-1	CSVFSTGRRYEQYF
NA	TRBV10-1	CAGNTEAFF
NA	TRBV30	CAWSVGLFNQPQHF
TRBD1	TRBV4-1	CASSRAGTGSNYGYTF
TRBD1	TRBV7-9	CASSATGPSYNEQFF
NA	TRBV5-1	CASSLAGETQYF
NA	TRBV29-1	CSVGWGSGANVLTF
NA	TRBV28	CASIANTGELFF
NA	TRBV7-2	CASSLRSEGEQYF
TRBD1	TRBV19	CASSIGKPGQRNTEAFF
NA	TRBV2	CASSEDVISYNEQFF
TRBD2	TRBV9	CASSPRPTSGGEYEQYF
TRBD1	TRBV30	CAWTPTGGPHGYTF
NA	TRBV12-5	CASASGAGANVLTF
NA	TRBV19	CASSIPPPLTNQPQHF
TRBD1	TRBV7-9	CASSSGTGGFGNEQYF
TRBD2	TRBV5-4	CASSRGGGGFQETQYF
TRBD2	TRBV28	CASLAGLAGEQYF
TRBD2	TRBV7-6	CASSLGASGGAYTGELFF
NA	TRBV6-5	CASSYSRGARTEAFF
NA	TRBV11-1	CASSSGRTSYNSPLHF
NA	TRBV2	CASSGPYEQYF
NA	TRBV14	CASSQELALGNNEQFF
NA	TRBV27	CASRERQGLYSPLHF
NA	TRBV6-6	CATLQQRNEAFF
NA	TRBV7-9	CASSFRLAGQTHEQFF
NA	TRBV28	CASSLPKTGRYGYTF
NA	TRBV4-2	CASSLGRGRSGNTIYF
NA	TRBV19	CASTPNRRGDNYGYTF
TRBD1	TRBV2	CASSPRTGGQTTEAFF
NA	TRBV21-1	CASSKGPRGHNEKLFF
NA	TRBV5-6	CASSLDPGETQYF
NA	TRBV11-2	CASSSSSATDTQYF
TRBD1	TRBV5-6	CASSYRGETQYF
TRBD1	TRBV18	CASSTGQISNQPQHF
NA	TRBV29-1	CSVAVPESFGYTF
NA	TRBV12-5	CASGLDNQETQYF
NA	TRBV21-1	CASSKVRESSYNEQFF
NA	TRBV11-3	CASSLFGTDTQYF
NA	TRBV10-3	CAISKSSYEQYF
TRBD1	TRBV9	CASSVGTGLNEKLFF
TRBD2	TRBV5-1	CASSALAGGYNEQFF
NA	TRBV18	CASSPRRQITPSTDTQYF
TRBD2	TRBV7-2	CASSLLAAQETQYF
NA	TRBV6-5	CASSPAEGRTGELFF
NA	TRBV30	CAWSRAGDSSPLHF
NA	TRBV5-8	CASSLGGTYEQYF